The T cell receptor (beta chain) described here comes from a study of T cell responses to AZD1222 COVID-19 vaccine (dated by TCRdb to the early 2020s). In terms of the full investigation: AZD1222 recipients given second doses at about 4 weeks or at about 12 weeks were pooled, since spike-specific TCR depth and breadth were not found to differ between the two schedules. A total of more than 230 trial participants underwent TCR sequencing, of whom approximately 210 received two doses of AZD1222 and around 26 received two doses of the MenACWY control vaccine. Enrollment into the trials was organized by age into subgroups of 18-55, 56-69 and 70-plus years, and those subgroups contained roughly 150, 30 and 60 TCR-sequenced participants, respectively. General findings and caveats noted by the study authors: Most participants were white British and females outnumbered males, and the authors suggested that clonal diversity may have been underestimated. Only five or six AZD1222 recipients were SARS-CoV-2 seropositive at baseline, limiting conclusions about previously exposed vaccinees. No day 14 peak-response samples were available, so repertoires were characterized only after the peak T cell response. After two AZD1222 doses, spike-specific TCR breadth and depth were significantly higher than at day 0 and than in MenACWY recipients. The 56-69-year group was small, and its depth increase did not reach significance, likely because of low power. Vaccine-associated CD4 TCRs spanned the whole spike protein, with dominant responses in regions 160-218 and 743-854. Reportedly, close to half of the unique spike-specific TCRs recognized epitopes lying outside the regions that are mutated in the B.1.351 and B.1.1.7 variants.

The time point label of this sample denotes: baseline before first vaccination. Vaccinee samples came from UK trials COV001 and COV002, including a single-blind randomized controlled phase 2/3 trial of AZD1222 (ChAdOx1 nCoV-19) in healthy adults. For TCRbeta chain sequencing, PBMC samples from trial participants were taken at day 0 and at day 28 after the second dose. Looking up the germline V gene (reference sequence) yields CDR1 LNHDA and CDR2 SQIVND. Taken from cysteine to phenylalanine, the CDR3 has 21 residues. Kept here is only the CDR3 DNA, which spans 63 bases and is read in frame from base 1. V ends up 3 bases short and J 3 bases short, with an unmatched junction base count of 23. Remarks on this clone: The specificity of this receptor is unknown. Per-base quality was not reported, and no clone a single base away is much larger than it.

The CDR3 regions of human TCRbeta chains were analyzed by immunosequencing. The authors processed their data as follows. Repertoire TCRs were matched against a reference library of SARS-CoV-2-specific TCRs generated with the MIRA antigen-specificity platform. Breadth was defined as the fraction of unique TCRs that were SARS-CoV-2-associated. Depth was defined as the fraction of total T cells that were SARS-CoV-2-associated. Using the MIRA data, each spike-specific TCR was mapped to the spike region that the TCR reacts to and placed in a CD4 or CD8 class. Log10-transformed breadth and depth values were compared by one-way ANOVA with Sidak's multiple comparisons tests. Here the immuneACCESS table is served through TCRdb, limited to in-frame sequences with V and J called. Missing clones are a known gap in these copies; in checked studies unresolved V genes cover under half, and the rest lacks a known reason. V and J calls and clone size are given by that table; D and trimming were obtained from the DNA. Across this sample there are roughly 150,000 clones, with 90% seen only once. In total, the top ten clones hold 1.5% to 2% of the sample.

The starting material was peripheral blood, obtained on day 0 of AZD1222 vaccination. This TCR derives from an adult in good health. Rearrangement joined TRBV19 to TRBJ1-1; 9 bases in between match TRBD1. The sequenced DNA: TGTGCCAGTAGTATCCTACCGGGACAGGGCCCCGGTTGGCTTATGGACACTGAAGCTTTCTTT. Its translation is CASSILPGQGPGWLMDTEAFF.